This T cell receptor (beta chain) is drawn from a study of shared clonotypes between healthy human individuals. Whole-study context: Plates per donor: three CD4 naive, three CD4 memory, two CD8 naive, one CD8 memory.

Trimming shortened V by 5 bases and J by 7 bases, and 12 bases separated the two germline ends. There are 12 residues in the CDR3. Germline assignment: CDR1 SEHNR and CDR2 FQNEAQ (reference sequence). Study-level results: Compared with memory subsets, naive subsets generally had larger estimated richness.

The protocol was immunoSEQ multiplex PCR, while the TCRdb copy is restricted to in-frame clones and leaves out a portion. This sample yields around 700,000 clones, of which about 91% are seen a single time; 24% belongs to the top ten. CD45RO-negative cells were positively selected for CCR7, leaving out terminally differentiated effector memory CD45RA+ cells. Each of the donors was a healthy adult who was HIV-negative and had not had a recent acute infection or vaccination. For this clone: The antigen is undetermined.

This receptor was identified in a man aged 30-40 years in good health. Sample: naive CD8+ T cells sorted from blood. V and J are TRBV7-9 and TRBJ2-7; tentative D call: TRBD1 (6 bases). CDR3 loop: CASSATGSEQYF. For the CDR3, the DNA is TGTGCCAGCAGCGCAACAGGGAGTGAGCAGTACTTC. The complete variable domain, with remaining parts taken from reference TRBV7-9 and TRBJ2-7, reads DTGVSQNPRHKITKRGQNVTFRCDPISEHNRLYWYRQTLGQGPEFLTYFQNEAQLEKSRLLSDRFSAERPKGSFSTLEIQRTEQGDSAMYLCASSATGSEQYFGPGTRLTVT.